The 18 T cell receptor beta chains given below trace back to one sample, sequenced in a study of shared clonotypes between healthy human individuals. CD8 cells classed as naive were CD45RO-negative and positively selected for CCR7, excluding terminally differentiated effector memory CD45RA+ cells. Sequencing was performed with immunoSEQ multiplex PCR; in TCRdb, only in-frame clones are kept and a portion is missing. The sample has some 2,100,000 clones; just over 90% are singletons. Sequencing was carried out using naive CD8+ T cells from PBMCs. All receptors come from a man between 18 and 29 years old in good health. Some clones in this sample may be carry-over from other donors' samples.

V usage is TRBV4-2 and J usage is TRBJ2-1; 10 bases map to TRBD2. CDR1 is LGHNA, CDR2 YNFKEQ, per germline. The CDR3 extends over 15 amino acids. Germline trimming cut 6 bases from V and 9 bases from J; bases unmatched to any gene: 11. The DNA for the CDR3 is TGTGCCAGCAGACAGGGAGCGGGAGGGCCAGGTGAGCAGTTCTTC. Translation: CASRQGAGGPGEQFF.

Regarding this clone: The same CDR3 also results from other DNA sequences found in this sample. The chain is built from TRBV13 and TRBJ2-7; D ambiguous. Trimming cost V 5 bases and J 0 bases, with 8 bases left between them. CDR1 PRHDT and CDR2 FYEKMQ come from the germline V gene (reference sequence). This CDR3 contains 13 residues. This CDR3 reads CASSPPSSYEQYF. CDR3 nucleotide sequence: TGTGCCAGCAGCCCACCCAGCTCCTACGAGCAGTACTTC.

The chain employs TRBV7-2 and TRBJ2-3, with 10 bases fitting TRBD1. The CDR3 loop spans 18 amino acids. J lost 3 bases, V lost 0 bases, and 9 bases had no gene match. The germline CDR1 and CDR2 sequences are SGHTA and FQGNSA. CDR3 sequence reads: CASSLAGFGTGETDTQYF. For the CDR3, the DNA is TGTGCCAGCAGCTTAGCGGGGTTCGGGACAGGGGAAACAGATACGCAGTATTTT.

The chain recombines TRBV27 with TRBJ2-1; D gene ambiguous. V shed 5 bases and J shed 1 base, with 9 bases lying between them. This CDR3 spans 14 amino acids. The germline V gene encodes CDR1 MNHEY and CDR2 SMNVEV (reference sequence). CDR3 loop: CASSLLRSYNEQFF. The CDR3, as DNA: TGTGCCAGCAGTCTCCTAAGGTCCTACAATGAGCAGTTCTTC.

The chain uses TRBV13 and TRBJ1-1; a possible D gene is TRBD1 (6 bases). The V end lost 2 bases, the J end lost 5 bases, and 18 bases lay between the germline ends. The CDR3 is made up of 16 amino acids. The germline gives CDR1 PRHDT, CDR2 FYEKMQ (reference sequence). The CDR3 nucleotides read TGTGCCAGCAGCTTATGGGGGGCCCGGCGGGGTACTGAAGCTTTCTTT. This codes for CASSLWGARRGTEAFF.

The chain links TRBV10-3 to TRBJ2-7, with 8 bases lining up with TRBD2. J was trimmed by 3 bases and V by 0 bases; bases with no gene match: 4. There are 15 residues in the CDR3. CDR1 and CDR2 (germline): ENHRY, SYGVKD. CDR3 protein: CAISESSGRGYEQYF. For the CDR3, the DNA is TGTGCCATCAGTGAGTCGAGCGGGAGAGGCTACGAGCAGTACTTC.

CDR3 nucleotides: TGTGCCAGCAGTTTTTATGGAGGGAACGAGCAGTTCTTC. Encoded protein: CASSFYGGNEQFF. V usage is TRBV27 and J usage is TRBJ2-1, with a possible D match to TRBD2 (6 bases). The CDR3 consists of 13 residues. Per germline, CDR1 MNHEY and CDR2 SMNVEV (reference sequence). Trimming cost V 3 bases and J 10 bases, with 13 bases left between them.

This clone was seen a single time. At one end the junction does not follow the germline gene, possibly because of a read error. The chain links TRBV5-6 to TRBJ2-1; 9 nucleotides match TRBD2. Germline CDR1 and CDR2: SGHDT and YYEEEE. CDR3 length: 17 residues. CDR3 amino acids: CASSWGTSLPSHNEQFF. The CDR3, as DNA: TGTGCCAGCAGCTGGGGGACTAGCTTGCCCTCCCACAATGAGCAGTTCTTC.

The chain links TRBV9 to TRBJ2-7; 8 bases are shared with TRBD2. The germline gives CDR1 SGDLS, CDR2 YYNGEE. Unmatched junction bases numbered 8, after V lost 7 bases and J lost 2 bases. The CDR3 totals 14 residues. The CDR3 region has the DNA TGTGCCAGCGGCGGGGGGAGTGGAGCCTACGAGCAGTACTTC. This encodes CASGGGSGAYEQYF.

This clone showed up just a few times. As DNA, the CDR3 is TGTGCCAGCAGCGACCAAAGGGTCCGGACCGGTTGGGAGCAGTACTTC. It encodes CASSDQRVRTGWEQYF. The V call is TRBV7-9, the J call TRBJ2-7; D gene ambiguous. The ends were cut back, 5 bases at V and 7 bases at J, with 24 bases in the middle. Per the germline V gene, CDR1 is SEHNR and CDR2 is FQNEAQ (reference sequence). The CDR3 covers 16 residues.

V usage is TRBV7-9 and J usage is TRBJ2-7; D is undetermined. V was cut by 0 bases and J by 6 bases, with 9 bases left in between. Germline V gene data show CDR1 as SEHNR and CDR2 as FQNEAQ (reference sequence). This CDR3 comprises 13 residues. CDR3 sequence reads: CASSLAAFGEQYF. The CDR3 DNA sequence: TGTGCCAGCAGCTTAGCGGCGTTTGGCGAGCAGTACTTC. The full variable domain, completed using reference TRBV7-9 and TRBJ2-7, is DTGVSQNPRHKITKRGQNVTFRCDPISEHNRLYWYRQTLGQGPEFLTYFQNEAQLEKSRLLSDRFSAERPKGSFSTLEIQRTEQGDSAMYLCASSLAAFGEQYFGPGTRLTVT.

The chain couples TRBV15 to TRBJ2-5; D gene unclear. CDR3 length: 13 amino acids. The V gene's germline CDR1 is LNHNV and CDR2 YYDKDF (reference sequence). V lost 5 bases to trimming and J lost 1 base, with 8 bases between them. The CDR3 is CATSVDSQETQYF. In DNA, the CDR3 is TGTGCCACCAGCGTTGATTCCCAAGAGACCCAGTACTTC.

The chain is built from TRBV5-4 and TRBJ2-1; 7 nucleotides line up with TRBD1. The CDR3 sequence is 14 residues long. V was pared by 0 bases and J by 7 bases, with 4 bases of the junction left unmatched. CDR1 and CDR2 (germline): SGHNT, YYREEE (reference sequence). The CDR3 reads CASSLGDRFNEQFF. CDR3 bases: TGTGCCAGCAGCTTGGGGGACAGATTTAATGAGCAGTTCTTC.

The chain joins TRBV18 to TRBJ2-5; D remains ambiguous. Trimming removed 3 bases at V and 5 bases at J, with 7 bases between. CDR3 size: 12 residues. From germline, CDR1 is KGHSH and CDR2 LQKENI. CDR3 nucleotide sequence: TGTGCCAGCTCACCCGACGGTGAGACCCAGTACTTC. It yields the protein CASSPDGETQYF.

J is TRBJ2-2 and V is TRBV13; TRBD1 matches 8 bases. CDR1 PRHDT and CDR2 FYEKMQ come from the germline V gene (reference sequence). CDR3 length equals 16 residues. Trimming at V came to 5 bases and at J to 2 bases, leaving 7 bases not matched to a gene. The CDR3 DNA follows: TGTGCCAGCAGCACGCGGACAGGGCGAAACACCGGGGAGCTGTTTTTT. As protein: CASSTRTGRNTGELFF.

The chain joins TRBV7-2 to TRBJ2-2, with 11 bases identical to TRBD2. Germline assignment: CDR1 SGHTA and CDR2 FQGNSA. The CDR3 extends over 19 amino acids. V lost 1 base to trimming and J lost 4 bases; unmatched junction nucleotides: 11. CDR3 sequence (DNA): TGTGCCAGCAGCTTAGAGGCTCGACGACTAGCGGGACCCACCGGGGAGCTGTTTTTT. Translating it yields CASSLEARRLAGPTGELFF.

This clone has only one observation. The rearrangement uses TRBV25-1 and TRBJ2-7; a possible D gene is TRBD2 (5 bases). Germline CDR1 is MGHDK and CDR2 is SYGVNS. The CDR3 has 15 amino acids. Deletions cut 8 bases from V and 0 bases from J, with 17 bases between. CDR3 sequence reads: CASAPGNPRSYEQYF. The CDR3, as DNA: TGTGCCAGCGCCCCCGGGAACCCCCGCTCCTACGAGCAGTACTTC.

The chain couples TRBV9 to TRBJ1-3; D is undetermined. The CDR3 extends over 15 amino acids. The germline CDR1 and CDR2 sequences are SGDLS and YYNGEE. V lost 2 bases to trimming and J lost 0 bases, with 9 bases between them. CDR3 in DNA: TGTGCCAGCAGCGTTGACAAGCCCTCTGGAAACACCATATATTTT. Amino acids: CASSVDKPSGNTIYF.